The 29 T cell receptor beta chains below come from one sample, sequenced in a study of blood T cell repertoires in COVID-19. The data were produced by immunoSEQ multiplex PCR, yet TCRdb's version contains in-frame clones alone and is incomplete. This table holds fewer than 250,000 clones, 83% found once. The sequencing input was peripheral blood. These receptors were obtained from a woman between 45 and 60 years old with acute or convalescent COVID-19.

The chain is built from TRBV19 and TRBJ1-6; 8 positions agree with TRBD1. V lost 11 bases, J lost 9 bases, and 9 bases stayed unmatched. Germline V gives CDR1 LNHDA, CDR2 SQIVND (reference sequence). The CDR3 is made up of 13 amino acids. The CDR3 sequence: CAARGTGVSPLHF. The CDR3 coding sequence is TGTGCCGCTCGGGGGACAGGCGTTTCACCCCTCCACTTT. The full variable domain, its missing parts supplied by reference TRBV19 and TRBJ1-6, is DGGITQSPKYLFRKEGQNVTLSCEQNLNHDAMYWYRQDPGQGLRLIYYSQIVNDFQKGDIAEGYSVSREKKESFPLTVTSAQKNPTAFYLCAARGTGVSPLHFGNGTRLTVT.

This chain links TRBV21-1 with TRBJ2-7; the D call TRBD2 from the table was never checked on the DNA. TRBV21-1 is a pseudogene segment. This CDR3 is built from 17 residues. The CDR3 is CASSDEDSPGGRYEQYF. The CDR3, as DNA: TGTGCCAGCAGCGACGAGGACAGCCCGGGGGGCCGCTACGAGCAGTACTTC.

V gene TRBV6-5 combines with J gene TRBJ2-7, with 7 bases that match TRBD1. CDR3 length: 14 residues. The J segment lost 0 bases and the V segment lost 5 bases, leaving 4 bases of the junction unmatched. The germline CDR1 and CDR2 sequences are MNHEY and SVGAGI. The CDR3: CASSRDSLSYEQYF. In DNA form, the CDR3 reads TGTGCCAGCAGTAGGGACAGTCTCTCCTACGAGCAGTACTTC.

The J gene is TRBJ2-7, the V gene TRBV28, with TRBD2 as a possible D gene (6 bases). The CDR3 consists of 15 residues. The V and J ends lost 10 bases and 4 bases respectively, with 23 bases between them. Germline V gene data show CDR1 as MDHEN and CDR2 as SYDVKM. The CDR3 nucleotides are TGTGCCACCCTTTCAAGGGGTTTAGCGGTTTACGAGCAGTACTTC. Translation gives CATLSRGLAVYEQYF.

The gene calls are TRBV9 and TRBJ1-2; tentative D call: TRBD1 (5 bases). Trimming pared 3 bases from V and 4 bases from J, leaving 19 bases between. Per germline, CDR1 SGDLS and CDR2 YYNGEE. The CDR3 length is 16 residues. CDR3 in DNA: TGTGCCAGCAGCGCGGGAGGGACTCCCGGCGGCTATGGCTACACCTTC. Amino acids: CASSAGGTPGGYGYTF.

The chain joins TRBV11-2 to TRBJ2-3; 11 bases fit TRBD2. This CDR3 contains 18 residues. CDR1 is SGHAT and CDR2 is FQNNGV in the germline V gene. Trimming cost V 0 bases and J 4 bases; bases outside gene matches: 9. The CDR3 sequence: CASSLDPGLAGGPDTQYF. In DNA form, the CDR3 reads TGTGCCAGCAGCTTAGATCCGGGGCTAGCGGGAGGCCCAGATACGCAGTATTTT.

The chain combines TRBV5-1 with TRBJ2-3, with 12 bases matching TRBD2. V trimming: 1 base; J trimming: 5 bases; junction bases outside the gene matches: 5. The CDR3 contains 16 residues. Germline V gives CDR1 SGHRS, CDR2 YFSETQ. The CDR3 DNA reads as TGCGCCAGCAGCTTGAGGCCTAGCGGGAGGGTAGATACGCAGTATTTT. Translation gives CASSLRPSGRVDTQYF.

The rearrangement links TRBV28 to TRBJ2-7, with 8 bases lining up with TRBD1. Looked up from germline, CDR1 is MDHEN and CDR2 is SYDVKM. Trimming took 6 bases from V and 6 from J; bases not matched to a gene: 4. The length of the CDR3 is 12 residues. CDR3 residues: CASRPTGVEQYF. The CDR3 DNA follows: TGTGCCAGCAGGCCGACAGGGGTCGAGCAGTACTTC.

The genes are TRBV6-5 and TRBJ2-1, with 10 nucleotides matching TRBD2. The CDR3 sequence is 13 residues long. V was pared by 6 bases and J by 4 bases, with 0 bases of the junction left unmatched. In germline, CDR1 is MNHEY, CDR2 SVGAGI. In DNA form, the CDR3 reads TGTGCCAGCAGGACTAGCGGGTACAATGAGCAGTTCTTC. Encoded protein: CASRTSGYNEQFF.

This clone was observed a single time. The V and J genes are TRBV4-2 and TRBJ2-2, with no clear D. CDR3 size: 14 residues. Per the germline V gene, CDR1 is LGHNA and CDR2 is YNFKEQ. V was pared by 3 bases and J by 1 base, with 6 bases between. CDR3 residues: CASSQNLNTGELFF. CDR3 nucleotide sequence: TGTGCCAGCAGCCAGAACTTGAACACCGGGGAGCTGTTTTTT.

V usage is TRBV7-3 and J usage is TRBJ2-1; D may be TRBD2 (6 bases). In germline, CDR1 is SGHTA, CDR2 FQGTGA. The CDR3 runs 13 residues. Trimming stripped 5 bases from V and 8 bases from J, with 13 bases between. This chain's CDR3 is CASSPSPGDEQFF. The CDR3 DNA follows: TGTGCCAGCAGCCCGAGCCCGGGAGATGAGCAGTTCTTC.

The chain links TRBV5-8 to TRBJ2-3; TRBD2 might be the D (6 bases). Trimming took 4 bases from V and 2 from J, leaving 17 bases between them. The length of the CDR3 is 16 residues. Germline CDR1 is SGHTS and CDR2 is YDEGEE. The CDR3 DNA is TGTGCCAGCAGCCACTCTGGAGGGAAAGTCACAGATACGCAGTATTTT. This gives the protein CASSHSGGKVTDTQYF.

The rearrangement links TRBV5-1 to TRBJ2-7, with D possibly matching TRBD2 (5 bases). Per germline, CDR1 SGHRS and CDR2 YFSETQ. The CDR3 extends over 15 amino acids. V was clipped by 0 bases and J by 6 bases, with 16 bases between them. This CDR3 is CASSLEGGLASEQYF. The CDR3 nucleotides are TGCGCCAGCAGCTTGGAAGGTGGCTTAGCGAGCGAGCAGTACTTC.

A word on this clone: This CDR3 is also generated by other DNA sequences in the sample. The V and J genes are TRBV6-5 and TRBJ1-2, with 8 bases matching TRBD1. The germline V gene encodes CDR1 MNHEY and CDR2 SVGAGI. This CDR3 spans 12 amino acids. V gave up 5 bases and J gave up 5 bases; unmatched junction bases: 1. The CDR3 coding sequence is TGTGCCAGCAGTCGACAGGGGTATGGCTACACCTTC. Its protein product is CASSRQGYGYTF.

The chain recombines TRBV5-1 with TRBJ2-1, with 9 bases lining up with TRBD2. Germline values: CDR1 SGHRS, CDR2 YFSETQ. The CDR3 runs to 16 residues. The trim removed 0 bases at V and 9 bases at J, leaving 10 bases unmatched. CDR3 in amino acids: CASSLELASGTSEQFF. In DNA, the CDR3 is TGCGCCAGCAGCTTGGAATTGGCTAGCGGGACCTCTGAGCAGTTCTTC.

V gene TRBV21-1 combines with J gene TRBJ1-1. TRBV21-1 is recorded as a pseudogene. The CDR3 contains 12 residues. This CDR3 is CASSKVAGEAFF. CDR3 bases: TGTGCCAGCAGCAAAGTGGCGGGTGAAGCTTTCTTT.

The gene calls are TRBV30 and TRBJ1-2, with 8 bases identical to TRBD1. Germline V lookup: CDR1 GTSNPN, CDR2 SVGIG (reference sequence). CDR3 length equals 13 residues. Losses at the gene ends were 2 bases for V and 7 bases for J; bases not matched to a gene: 6. The CDR3 DNA is TGTGCCTGGAGTCAGGGGGCGCTTTCTGGCTACACCTTC. Its protein is CAWSQGALSGYTF. Full variable domain (remainder filled in from reference TRBV30 and TRBJ1-2): SQTIHQWPATLVQPVGSPLSLECTVEGTSNPNLYWYRQAAGRGLQLLFYSVGIGQISSEVPQNLSASRPQDRQFILSSKKLLLSDSGFYLCAWSQGALSGYTFGSGTRLTVV.

The genes are TRBV24-1 and TRBJ2-1; 10 nucleotides line up with TRBD2. V lost 3 bases to trimming and J lost 5 bases; unmatched junction nucleotides: 3. The CDR3 spans 15 residues. CDR1 and CDR2 from the germline V gene are KGHDR and SFDVKD. The CDR3 here is CATSDPGLADNEQFF. The DNA for the CDR3 is TGTGCCACCAGTGATCCCGGACTAGCGGACAATGAGCAGTTCTTC.

The rearrangement links TRBV19 to TRBJ1-1; no reliable D call. The CDR3 is 11 residues long. V shed 7 bases and J shed 1 base, with 4 bases lying between them. Germline V gene lookup returns CDR1 LNHDA and CDR2 SQIVND (reference sequence). The CDR3 reads CASTSNTEAFF. CDR3 sequence (DNA): TGTGCCAGTACCTCGAACACTGAAGCTTTCTTT.

This clone has more than one count but fewer than ten. The rearrangement links TRBV5-1 to TRBJ2-2; D is unresolved. Trimming took 3 bases from V and 0 from J, leaving 9 bases between them. This CDR3 is 15 amino acids long. The germline CDR1 and CDR2 sequences are SGHRS and YFSETQ. As DNA, the CDR3 is TGCGCCAGCAGCTGGGCACAGTCGAACACCGGGGAGCTGTTTTTT. Translation gives CASSWAQSNTGELFF.

The CDR3 loop reads CASSGRLAEGYEQYF. The DNA for the CDR3 is TGTGCCAGCAGCGGTCGACTAGCGGAAGGGTACGAGCAGTACTTC. The rearrangement links TRBV11-2 to TRBJ2-7; TRBD2 agrees at 9 bases. The junction had 9 bases not matched to a gene; V was cut back by 5 bases and J by 4 bases. CDR1 is SGHAT, CDR2 FQNNGV, per germline. The CDR3 contains 15 residues.

The J gene is TRBJ2-7, the V gene TRBV6-5; D not resolved. The germline gives CDR1 MNHEY, CDR2 SVGAGI. The CDR3 runs 11 residues. Trimming removed 6 bases from V and 4 bases from J, with 7 bases in between. The DNA for the CDR3 is TGTGCCAGCAGGATCCTATACGAGCAGTACTTC. Translated, it gives CASRILYEQYF.

The CDR3 bases are TGTGCCAGCAGCGTAGATGCAGGGATCTCTGGGGCCAACGTCCTGACTTTC. Translated: CASSVDAGISGANVLTF. The chain uses TRBV9 and TRBJ2-6, with D perhaps matching TRBD1 (5 bases). CDR1 is SGDLS, CDR2 YYNGEE, per germline. The CDR3 is 17 residues long. The germline V and J ends were trimmed by 0 bases and 0 bases, with 10 bases remaining between them.

This clone occurred once. The chain has TRBV25-1 and TRBJ1-6; tentative D call: TRBD1 (5 bases). V shed 8 bases and J shed 1 base, with 9 bases lying between them. From germline, CDR1 is MGHDK and CDR2 SYGVNS. The CDR3 is made up of 14 amino acids. The CDR3 protein is CASWDSSYNSPLHF. The DNA for the CDR3 is TGTGCCAGCTGGGACTCTTCCTATAATTCACCCCTCCACTTT.

The V and J genes are TRBV6-5 and TRBJ2-2, with D possibly TRBD2 on 6 matching bases. This CDR3 has 15 amino acids. Germline CDR1 is MNHEY and CDR2 is SVGAGI. V lost 6 bases to trimming and J lost 3 bases, with 14 bases between them. CDR3 loop: CASRAGTYYTGELFF. The CDR3 region has the DNA TGTGCCAGCAGGGCCGGGACTTACTACACCGGGGAGCTGTTTTTT.

The chain uses TRBV10-2 and TRBJ1-1, with D perhaps matching TRBD1 (6 bases). CDR1 WSHSY and CDR2 SAAADI come from the germline V gene. Between the trimmed V and J ends, which lost 6 bases and 3 bases, there was a span of 14 bases. This CDR3 has 14 residues. CDR3 nucleotides: TGCGCCAGCAGCTCACAGGGTTCGGACACTGAAGCTTTCTTT. Its protein is CASSSQGSDTEAFF.

The genes are TRBV15 and TRBJ1-4, with a possible D match to TRBD1 (5 bases). Germline lookup yields CDR1 LNHNV and CDR2 YYDKDF (reference sequence). Between the trimmed V and J ends, which lost 0 bases and 4 bases, there was a span of 9 bases. There are 15 residues in the CDR3. The CDR3 is CATSRETVFNEKLFF. DNA for the CDR3: TGTGCCACCAGCAGAGAGACAGTTTTTAATGAAAAACTGTTTTTT.

This chain uses TRBV3-1 (or the pseudogene TRBV3-2) with TRBJ1-1; possible D gene TRBD1, 6 bases. The CDR3 consists of 12 residues. Germline lookup yields CDR1 LGHDT and CDR2 YNNKEL (reference sequence). With 4 bases removed from V and 10 bases from J, the gap between germline ends came to 13 bases. The CDR3 loop reads CASSPGDRGAFF. CDR3 nucleotide sequence: TGTGCCAGCAGCCCAGGGGACCGGGGAGCTTTCTTT.

The CDR3 is CASWSLAGREGTDTQYF. CDR3 bases: TGTGCCAGCTGGTCTCTGGCGGGGCGGGAGGGAACAGATACGCAGTATTTT. The chain employs TRBV11-2 and TRBJ2-3, with 9 bases lining up with TRBD2. This CDR3 spans 17 amino acids. J was trimmed by 3 bases and V by 8 bases; bases with no gene match: 15. From germline, CDR1 is SGHAT and CDR2 FQNNGV.